These 22 T cell receptor beta chains came from one sample sequenced in a study of CD4 T cells in relation to SARS-CoV-2 and coronaviruses. Using immunoSEQ multiplex PCR, the repertoire was profiled, and TCRdb retains in-frame clones only, with some absent. The sample has approximately 36,000 clones; around three quarters are singletons. These receptors' antigens are unknown. Sequences were obtained from memory CD4+ T cells from PBMCs, cultured in vitro. Receptor source: an adult with COVID-19.

Written as DNA, the CDR3 is TGTGCCAGCAGTGAAGTGGCGGGGGAGCAGTACTTC. Encoded protein: CASSEVAGEQYF. The rearrangement joins TRBV2 to TRBJ2-7, with TRBD2 as a possible D gene (6 bases). V was clipped by 1 base and J by 7 bases, with 8 bases between them. The CDR3 length is 12 residues. Germline values: CDR1 SNHLY, CDR2 FYNNEI.

The J gene is TRBJ2-1, the V gene TRBV13, with D perhaps matching TRBD2 (5 bases). The CDR3 covers 14 residues. The V gene lost 5 bases and the J gene lost 6 bases, with 14 bases spanning the gap. CDR1 and CDR2 from the germline V gene are PRHDT and FYEKMQ (reference sequence). The CDR3 DNA follows: TGTGCCAGCAGCCCCCGAGGGTCGTCCAATGAGCAGTTCTTC. As protein: CASSPRGSSNEQFF.

The chain carries TRBV15 and TRBJ1-2; TRBD1 aligns across 7 bases. CDR3 length: 15 residues. V was pared by 0 bases and J by 3 bases, with 4 bases of the junction left unmatched. Germline assignment: CDR1 LNHNV and CDR2 YYDKDF (reference sequence). CDR3 in DNA: TGTGCCACCAGCAGAGACCCCGGGACAGACTATGGCTACACCTTC. This encodes CATSRDPGTDYGYTF. The full variable domain, with the rest looked up from reference TRBV15 and TRBJ1-2, is DAMVIQNPRYQVTQFGKPVTLSCSQTLNHNVMYWYQQKSSQAPKLLFHYYDKDFNNEADTPDNFQSRRPNTSFCFLDIRSPGLGDTAMYLCATSRDPGTDYGYTFGSGTRLTVV.

The gene calls are TRBV9 and TRBJ2-7; TRBD2 might be the D (6 bases). Looked up from germline, CDR1 is SGDLS and CDR2 is YYNGEE. This CDR3 has 15 amino acids. Trimming left V 0 bases short and J 4 bases short, with 14 bases between. CDR3 sequence (DNA): TGTGCCAGCAGCGTAGGAGGCGGGACCGAATACGAGCAGTACTTC. The encoded protein is CASSVGGGTEYEQYF.

This clone has more than one count but fewer than ten. This chain connects TRBV6-5 to TRBJ1-1, with unresolved D. The CDR3 contains 13 residues. V was pared by 5 bases and J by 1 base, with 8 bases between. From germline, CDR1 is MNHEY and CDR2 SVGAGI. CDR3 loop: CASSRAKNTEAFF. The CDR3 DNA is TGTGCCAGCAGTAGGGCGAAGAACACTGAAGCTTTCTTT.

V is TRBV5-1 and J is TRBJ2-3; D unresolved. The ends were cut back, 4 bases at V and 2 bases at J, with 11 bases in the middle. The CDR3 spans 14 residues. Germline loops: CDR1 SGHRS, CDR2 YFSETQ. Here the CDR3 reads CASSQDGPTDTQYF. Here the CDR3 DNA reads TGCGCCAGCAGCCAAGACGGACCCACAGATACGCAGTATTTT.

The sample holds one count of this clone. V usage is TRBV7-9 and J usage is TRBJ2-1, with TRBD2 matching 12 bases. V lost 4 bases and J lost 10; bases outside the gene matches: 8. The V gene's germline CDR1 is SEHNR and CDR2 FQNEAQ (reference sequence). CDR3 length: 15 residues. The CDR3 region has the DNA TGTGCCAGCAGCTCGGGACTAGCGGGCCGGATCGAGCAGTTCTTC. This codes for CASSSGLAGRIEQFF. The variable domain in full, completed from reference TRBV7-9 and TRBJ2-1, reads DTGVSQNPRHKITKRGQNVTFRCDPISEHNRLYWYRQTLGQGPEFLTYFQNEAQLEKSRLLSDRFSAERPKGSFSTLEIQRTEQGDSAMYLCASSSGLAGRIEQFFGPGTRLTVL.

This chain connects TRBV4-1 to TRBJ2-5, with D unclear. This CDR3 is 13 amino acids long. V was cut by 0 bases and J by 7 bases, with 9 bases left in between. Germline lookup yields CDR1 MGHRA and CDR2 YSYEKL. The CDR3 spells CASSQELRRTQYF. CDR3 nucleotide sequence: TGCGCCAGCAGCCAAGAATTAAGACGGACCCAGTACTTC.

The chain joins TRBV19 to TRBJ1-2, with 9 bases that match TRBD1. Germline loops: CDR1 LNHDA, CDR2 SQIVND (reference sequence). Trimming cost V 5 bases and J 5 bases; bases outside gene matches: 9. The CDR3 runs to 15 residues. CDR3 in DNA: TGTGCCAGTAGTCCTTACAGGGGGCAAAGTTATGGCTACACCTTC. Its translation: CASSPYRGQSYGYTF.

The chain recombines TRBV5-1 with TRBJ2-2; D might be TRBD1 or TRBD2, each matching 5 bases. V dropped 4 bases and J dropped 4 bases, with 14 bases sitting between them. CDR1 is SGHRS, CDR2 YFSETQ, per germline. CDR3 length: 15 amino acids. CDR3 sequence: CASSPAQGATGELFF. CDR3 bases: TGCGCCAGCAGCCCGGCGCAGGGAGCCACCGGGGAGCTGTTTTTT.

This rearrangement joins TRBV5-1 to TRBJ2-5; D perhaps matches TRBD2 (6 bases). V was shortened by 4 bases and J by 5 bases, with 15 bases between the two germline ends. The germline gives CDR1 SGHRS, CDR2 YFSETQ. The CDR3 has 14 residues. This CDR3 reads CASSSTRESETQYF. The CDR3 DNA is TGCGCCAGCAGCAGTACACGGGAGTCGGAGACCCAGTACTTC. Filled out from reference TRBV5-1 and TRBJ2-5, the complete variable domain reads KAGVTQTPRYLIKTRGQQVTLSCSPISGHRSVSWYQQTPGQGLQFLFEYFSETQRNKGNFPGRFSGRQFSNSRSEMNVSTLELGDSALYLCASSSTRESETQYFGPGTRLLVL.

The chain uses TRBV19 and TRBJ2-1, with D hard to call. The CDR3 has 15 amino acids. CDR1 is LNHDA, CDR2 SQIVND, per germline (reference sequence). With 6 bases removed from V and 8 bases from J, the gap between germline ends came to 20 bases. The CDR3 DNA reads TGTGCCAGTAGATCCCGGGTGGAGAGGTTGGATGAGCAGTTCTTC. Its translation is CASRSRVERLDEQFF.

The V and J genes are TRBV28 and TRBJ1-1, with D unclear. V lost 5 bases and J lost 0, with 7 bases in between. The CDR3 length is 13 residues. CDR1 and CDR2 from the germline V gene are MDHEN and SYDVKM. CDR3 loop: CASSPHMNTEAFF. CDR3 nucleotide sequence: TGTGCCAGCAGTCCGCACATGAACACTGAAGCTTTCTTT.

The chain combines TRBV27 with TRBJ2-7; the D is unclear. CDR3 length: 14 amino acids. Germline CDR1 MNHEY, CDR2 SMNVEV (reference sequence). V lost 4 bases to trimming and J lost 3 bases, with 13 bases between them. The CDR3: CASSSAFSYYEQYF. The CDR3 DNA reads as TGTGCCAGCAGTTCAGCGTTCAGCTACTACGAGCAGTACTTC.

This clone was observed once. The CDR3, as DNA: TGTGCCAGCAGCTTCCAGGGGACAGGATTCCATAGGGGCTACACCTTC. It codes for CASSFQGTGFHRGYTF. The chain is built from TRBV11-2 and TRBJ1-2; 8 bases agree with TRBD1. Germline CDR1 and CDR2: SGHAT and FQNNGV. CDR3 size: 16 residues. V lost 3 bases, J lost 8 bases, and 14 bases stayed unmatched.

The CDR3 coding sequence is TGTGCCAGCAGCCCTGGGAGCACAGATACGCAGTATTTT. It is translated as CASSPGSTDTQYF. This rearrangement joins TRBV7-9 to TRBJ2-3; no clear D. The germline gives CDR1 SEHNR, CDR2 FQNEAQ (reference sequence). V lost 5 bases to trimming and J lost 0 bases, with 6 bases between them. The CDR3 runs to 13 residues.

This chain connects TRBV4-3 to TRBJ2-3; TRBD1 matches at 7 bases. This CDR3 has 13 amino acids. Losses at the gene ends were 1 base for V and 6 bases for J; bases not matched to a gene: 1. Germline CDR1 LGHNA, CDR2 YSLEER. The CDR3 protein is CASSQGQGDTQYF. CDR3 coding DNA: TGCGCCAGCAGCCAAGGACAGGGCGATACGCAGTATTTT.

Only a few counts were recorded for this clone. V is TRBV19 and J is TRBJ2-2; 10 nucleotides match TRBD2. Germline values: CDR1 LNHDA, CDR2 SQIVND (reference sequence). After removal of 7 bases from V and 1 base from J, the junction contained 9 bases not matched to a gene. The CDR3 totals 17 residues. DNA for the CDR3: TGTGCCAGTATTCTAGCTAGCGGGAGAGGGAACACCGGGGAGCTGTTTTTT. This gives the protein CASILASGRGNTGELFF.

This clone was detected only a few times. V gene TRBV30 combines with J gene TRBJ2-7; tentative D call: TRBD1 (6 bases). The CDR3 contains 14 residues. Trimming left V 3 bases short and J 3 bases short, with 15 bases between. CDR1 GTSNPN and CDR2 SVGIG come from the germline V gene (reference sequence). CDR3 sequence: CAWSEQGPGYEQYF. CDR3 nucleotide sequence: TGTGCCTGGAGCGAACAGGGACCGGGCTACGAGCAGTACTTC.

V and J are TRBV28 and TRBJ2-1; TRBD2 aligns across 8 bases. This CDR3 spans 16 amino acids. The ends lost 7 bases at V and 6 bases at J; junction bases unmatched: 14. Germline CDR1 is MDHEN and CDR2 is SYDVKM. CDR3 sequence reads: CASKTGGQRRTNEQFF. The CDR3 DNA reads TGTGCCAGCAAAACGGGGGGGCAGCGGAGAACCAATGAGCAGTTCTTC.

This clone came up a few times. The J gene is TRBJ1-6, the V gene TRBV6-5; no clear D gene. Germline-derived CDR1 and CDR2 are MNHEY and SVGAGI. V lost 9 bases and J 6 bases, leaving 12 bases between the germline ends. The CDR3 consists of 13 residues. This chain's CDR3 is CASKRASNSPLHF. CDR3 DNA sequence: TGTGCCAGTAAGCGGGCCAGTAATTCACCCCTCCACTTT.

The rearrangement links TRBV27 to TRBJ2-5; the D gene could be TRBD1 or TRBD2 (5 bases each). Germline assignment: CDR1 MNHEY and CDR2 SMNVEV (reference sequence). CDR3 length: 14 residues. Deletions cut 3 bases from V and 5 bases from J, with 13 bases between. For the CDR3, the DNA is TGTGCCAGCAGTTTGTGGGGGACCCGGGAGACCCAGTACTTC. Translating gives CASSLWGTRETQYF.